The 21 T cell receptor beta chains below were found in one sample sequenced in a study of blood T cell repertoires in COVID-19. Produced via immunoSEQ multiplex PCR; TCRdb's table is partial and in-frame only. In the table there are some 50,000 clones, 68% of which are singletons. Sample: peripheral blood. These TCRs come from a woman between 65 and 79 years old with acute or convalescent COVID-19.

The chain uses TRBV19 and TRBJ2-2, with D unclear. Per the germline V gene, CDR1 is LNHDA and CDR2 is SQIVND (reference sequence). Between the trimmed V and J ends, which lost 6 bases and 3 bases, there was a span of 5 bases. The CDR3 is 12 amino acids. The CDR3 loop is CASSSDTGELFF. CDR3 DNA sequence: TGTGCCAGTAGCTCAGACACCGGGGAGCTGTTTTTT.

By its share, this clone is medium-sized. The V and J genes are TRBV7-3 and TRBJ1-6, with D uncertain. This CDR3 contains 13 residues. From germline, CDR1 is SGHTA and CDR2 FQGTGA. V was clipped by 1 base and J by 8 bases, with 6 bases between them. CDR3 DNA sequence: TGTGCCAGCAGCTTAAGTTCCTATTCACCCCTCCACTTT. Its translation: CASSLSSYSPLHF. Drawing the rest from reference TRBV7-3 and TRBJ1-6, the complete variable domain is GAGVSQTPSNKVTEKGKYVELRCDPISGHTALYWYRQSLGQGPEFLIYFQGTGAADDSGLPNDRFFAVRPEGSVSTLKIQRTERGDSAVYLCASSLSSYSPLHFGNGTRLTVT.

This clone was counted a few times. The V and J genes are TRBV7-9 and TRBJ2-1, with unresolved D. The V gene lost 7 bases and the J gene lost 9 bases, with 13 bases spanning the gap. CDR3 length: 12 residues. Germline V gene sequence: CDR1 SEHNR, CDR2 FQNEAQ (reference sequence). The CDR3 nucleotides are TGTGCCAGCACCCCTCCCCAGGCTGAGCAGTTCTTC. Its protein product is CASTPPQAEQFF.

This clone was counted a few times. This chain uses TRBV5-6 with TRBJ1-5; possibly TRBD1 for D (5 bases). The V and J ends lost 0 bases and 11 bases respectively, with 12 bases between them. Per germline, CDR1 SGHDT and CDR2 YYEEEE. The CDR3 has 13 amino acids. CDR3 DNA: TGTGCCAGCAGCTTGGCAGGGTTTGGGACCCAGCATTTT. This translates into CASSLAGFGTQHF. Full variable domain (rest looked up from reference TRBV5-6 and TRBJ1-5): DAGVTQSPTHLIKTRGQQVTLRCSPKSGHDTVSWYQQALGQGPQFIFQYYEEEERQRGNFPDRFSGHQFPNYSSELNVNALLLGDSALYLCASSLAGFGTQHFGDGTRLSIL.

The chain joins TRBV6-5 to TRBJ1-1, with TRBD1 matching over 7 bases. CDR3 length equals 12 residues. With V trimmed by 8 bases and J by 9 bases, 9 bases remained unmatched. Germline CDR1 and CDR2: MNHEY and SVGAGI. This CDR3 is CASGSTDRQAFF. The CDR3 DNA reads as TGTGCCAGCGGGTCCACGGACAGGCAAGCTTTCTTT.

This clone was counted between two and nine times. CDR3 sequence: CASSFVTAGGVPLTYEQYF. CDR3 sequence (DNA): TGCGCCAGCAGCTTTGTAACGGCGGGGGGCGTCCCACTAACCTACGAGCAGTACTTC. The rearrangement joins TRBV5-1 to TRBJ2-7, with 8 bases that match TRBD2. The V gene end was trimmed by 2 bases and the J gene end by 2 bases; junction bases not matched to a gene: 18. The CDR3 length is 19 residues. CDR1 is SGHRS and CDR2 is YFSETQ in the germline V gene.

This chain connects TRBV5-6 to TRBJ2-4; weak D call: TRBD2 (6 bases). In germline, CDR1 is SGHDT, CDR2 YYEEEE. The CDR3 contains 14 residues. Trimming removed 4 bases from V and 5 bases from J, with 13 bases in between. CDR3 DNA sequence: TGTGCCAGCAGCCTCTTAGTAGCGGAAAACATTCAGTACTTC. Protein: CASSLLVAENIQYF.

The V gene is TRBV5-4, the J gene TRBJ2-7; TRBD2 agrees at 7 bases. From germline, CDR1 is SGHNT and CDR2 YYREEE (reference sequence). The CDR3 spans 16 residues. V lost 4 bases and J lost 2; bases outside the gene matches: 12. DNA of the CDR3: TGTGCCAGCAGCCCGGGGAGCGGGACGATAACCTACGAGCAGTACTTC. Translation: CASSPGSGTITYEQYF.

The CDR3 loop reads CASSPRLASNEQFF. The CDR3, as DNA: TGTGCCAGCAGCCCCCGGCTAGCAAGCAATGAGCAGTTCTTC. The chain is built from TRBV7-3 and TRBJ2-1; tentatively, D is TRBD2 (5 bases). V was pared by 5 bases and J by 6 bases, with 14 bases between. Germline CDR1 reads SGHTA; CDR2 reads FQGTGA. The length of the CDR3 is 14 residues.

The rearrangement uses TRBV7-8 and TRBJ1-3; D is unclear. From germline, CDR1 is SGHVS and CDR2 FQNEAQ. V dropped 1 base and J dropped 1 base, with 5 bases sitting between them. This CDR3 has 14 amino acids. The chain's CDR3 is CASSLGASGNTIYF. CDR3 nucleotides: TGTGCCAGCAGCTTAGGAGCGTCTGGAAACACCATATATTTT.

The chain is built from TRBV5-1 and TRBJ2-7; TRBD1 agrees at 12 bases. The germline gives CDR1 SGHRS, CDR2 YFSETQ. CDR3 length equals 15 residues. V was clipped by 3 bases and J by 2 bases; unmatched bases: 3. The chain's CDR3 is CASSSGTGGPYEQYF. The CDR3 coding sequence is TGCGCCAGCAGCTCGGGGACAGGGGGCCCCTACGAGCAGTACTTC.

This chain uses TRBV27 with TRBJ2-7; weak D call: TRBD2 (6 bases). The CDR3 consists of 15 residues. V was cut by 6 bases and J by 4 bases, with 19 bases left in between. CDR1 is MNHEY, CDR2 SMNVEV, per germline (reference sequence). The CDR3 is CASSLTRDNRYEQYF. CDR3 nucleotides: TGTGCCAGCAGCCTAACGCGGGATAATAGGTACGAGCAGTACTTC.

This rearrangement joins TRBV12-3 or TRBV12-4 to TRBJ2-1; D is possibly TRBD2 (6 bases). The CDR3 has 12 residues. Trimming left V 5 bases short and J 8 bases short, with 10 bases between. In DNA form, the CDR3 reads TGTGCCAGCAGTGGGACGGGGGATGAGCAGTTCTTC. Amino acids: CASSGTGDEQFF.

This clone appeared once. The chain has TRBV10-1 and TRBJ1-4; TRBD1 might be the D (6 bases). Between the trimmed V and J ends, which lost 0 bases and 6 bases, there was a span of 26 bases. Germline lookup yields CDR1 WNHNN and CDR2 SYGVQD (reference sequence). The CDR3 runs to 20 residues. The CDR3 sequence: CASSESLLPGHPKEDEKLFF. The CDR3 DNA is TGCGCCAGCAGTGAGTCTTTACTTCCGGGACACCCTAAAGAAGATGAAAAACTGTTTTTT.

J is TRBJ1-2 and V is TRBV28; 9 bases are a match to TRBD1. This CDR3 comprises 13 residues. Germline CDR1 is MDHEN and CDR2 is SYDVKM. With V trimmed by 6 bases and J by 3 bases, 2 bases remained unmatched. CDR3 residues: CASRTGGDYGYTF. CDR3 coding DNA: TGTGCCAGCAGAACAGGGGGCGACTATGGCTACACCTTC.

A single count supports this clone. The gene calls are TRBV6-1 and TRBJ1-1; 11 bases are shared with TRBD1. The V gene's germline CDR1 is MNHNS and CDR2 SASEGT. This CDR3 is 15 amino acids long. V lost 3 bases, J lost 5 bases, and 5 bases stayed unmatched. The CDR3 loop reads CASSEAGTGGTEAFF. The CDR3, as DNA: TGTGCCAGCAGTGAGGCCGGGACAGGGGGAACTGAAGCTTTCTTT.

The rearrangement joins TRBV29-1 to TRBJ1-3, with 9 bases aligning to TRBD1. Looked up from germline, CDR1 is SQVTM and CDR2 is ANQGSEA. The CDR3 contains 14 residues. The junction had 8 bases not matched to a gene; V was cut back by 6 bases and J by 5 bases. The CDR3 coding sequence is TGCAGCGTCCGTCCGGGACAGGGCAGAAACACCATATATTTT. Encoded protein: CSVRPGQGRNTIYF.

The chain employs TRBV5-1 and TRBJ2-3, with 10 bases that match TRBD1. V shed 4 bases and J 8 bases; nucleotides not matched to a gene: 4. CDR3 length equals 13 residues. The V gene's germline CDR1 is SGHRS and CDR2 YFSETQ. CDR3 in amino acids: CASSAGQGGTQYF. The DNA for the CDR3 is TGCGCCAGCAGCGCAGGACAGGGGGGTACGCAGTATTTT.

The rearrangement links TRBV2 to TRBJ1-5; 8 bases line up with TRBD1. With V trimmed by 4 bases and J by 5 bases, 4 bases remained unmatched. CDR1 and CDR2 (germline): SNHLY, FYNNEI. The CDR3 is 14 residues long. CDR3 sequence (DNA): TGTGCCAGCAGTGCGGACAGGGCCGATCAGCCCCAGCATTTT. Protein sequence: CASSADRADQPQHF.

This clone was seen a handful of times. The chain uses TRBV29-1 and TRBJ1-1; the D gene is possibly TRBD1 (6 bases). The CDR3 consists of 14 residues. Germline loops: CDR1 SQVTM, CDR2 ANQGSEA. The V end lost 6 bases, the J end lost 5 bases, and 19 bases lay between the germline ends. This chain's CDR3 is CSVRLQGEGTEAFF. CDR3 nucleotides: TGCAGCGTGCGCTTACAGGGTGAGGGGACTGAAGCTTTCTTT. Full variable domain (outside the CDR3, taken from reference TRBV29-1 and TRBJ1-1): SAVISQKPSRDICQRGTSLTIQCQVDSQVTMMFWYRQQPGQSLTLIATANQGSEATYESGFVIDKFPISRPNLTFSTLTVSNMSPEDSSIYLCSVRLQGEGTEAFFGQGTRLTVV.

CDR3 region: CASGRVTDTQYF. The CDR3 region has the DNA TGTGCCAGTGGGAGGGTTACAGATACGCAGTATTTT. The chain couples TRBV18 to TRBJ2-3; TRBD2 matches at 7 bases. The CDR3 runs 12 residues. After removal of 9 bases from V and 3 bases from J, the junction contained 3 bases not matched to a gene. Germline V gene data show CDR1 as KGHSH and CDR2 as LQKENI.